This note documents a single T cell receptor beta chain sequence. Its target is unknown. This sample was taken from a study of T cell clones after liver transplantation. Study as a whole: Liver transplant recipients had immunosuppression withdrawal attempted within 2 years. Until 12-24 months post-transplant, subjects got standard immunosuppression and no induction. Notes on the study in general: Graft donor-reactive T cells may have migrated into the graft rather than being deleted. A significant post-transplant drop in circulating graft-donor-reactive CD4 TCRbeta sequences occurred in most of the 8 subjects.

TCRdb's table, derived via immunoSEQ multiplex PCR, lists solely in-frame clones and lacks some. In the table there are 80,000 or so clones, over 80% of which are singletons. The TCR originated in a human patient who received a liver transplant. Among the T cells, some may be from the graft donor. The material sequenced was CD4+ T cells from blood, taken 45 to 46 months after liver transplant.

The DNA of the CDR3 is TGTGCCAGCAGCAACTCCCCCGGTGGCAGGGGGAGACCTAATGAAAAACTGTTTTTT. It yields the protein CASSNSPGGRGRPNEKLFF. V gene TRBV9 combines with J gene TRBJ1-4; 7 positions match TRBD1. The junction had 18 bases not matched to a gene; V was cut back by 4 bases and J by 3 bases. In germline, CDR1 is SGDLS, CDR2 YYNGEE. This CDR3 comprises 19 residues.